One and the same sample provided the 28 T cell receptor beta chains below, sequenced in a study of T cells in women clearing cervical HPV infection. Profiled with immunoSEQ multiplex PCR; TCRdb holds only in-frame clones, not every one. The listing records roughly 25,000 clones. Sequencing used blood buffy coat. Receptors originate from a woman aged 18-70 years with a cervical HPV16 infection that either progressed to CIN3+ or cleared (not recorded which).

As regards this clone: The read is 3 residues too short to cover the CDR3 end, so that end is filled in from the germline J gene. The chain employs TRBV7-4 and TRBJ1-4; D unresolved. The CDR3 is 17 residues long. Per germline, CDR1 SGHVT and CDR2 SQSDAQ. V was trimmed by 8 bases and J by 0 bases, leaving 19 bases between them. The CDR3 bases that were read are TGTGCCAGCCCACCCCGAGATGGGCTAACAACTAATGAAAAA. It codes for CASPPRDGLTTNEK. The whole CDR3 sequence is CASPPRDGLTTNEKLFF. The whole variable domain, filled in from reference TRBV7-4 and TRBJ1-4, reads GAGVSQSPRYKVAKRGRDVALRCDSISGHVTLYWYRQTLGQGSEVLTYSQSDAQRDKSGRPSGRFSAERPERSVSTLKIQRTEQGDSAVYLCASPPRDGLTTNEKLFFGSGTQLSVL.

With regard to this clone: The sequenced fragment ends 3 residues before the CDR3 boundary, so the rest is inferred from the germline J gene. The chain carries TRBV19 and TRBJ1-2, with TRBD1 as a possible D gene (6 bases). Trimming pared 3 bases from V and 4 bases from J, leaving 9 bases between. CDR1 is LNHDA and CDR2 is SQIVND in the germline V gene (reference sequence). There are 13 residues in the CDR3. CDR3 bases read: TGTGCCAGTAGTATTCAGGGGAGCTATGGC. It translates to CASSIQGSYG. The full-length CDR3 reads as CASSIQGSYGYTF. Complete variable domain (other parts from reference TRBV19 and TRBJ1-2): DGGITQSPKYLFRKEGQNVTLSCEQNLNHDAMYWYRQDPGQGLRLIYYSQIVNDFQKGDIAEGYSVSREKKESFPLTVTSAQKNPTAFYLCASSIQGSYGYTFGSGTRLTVV.

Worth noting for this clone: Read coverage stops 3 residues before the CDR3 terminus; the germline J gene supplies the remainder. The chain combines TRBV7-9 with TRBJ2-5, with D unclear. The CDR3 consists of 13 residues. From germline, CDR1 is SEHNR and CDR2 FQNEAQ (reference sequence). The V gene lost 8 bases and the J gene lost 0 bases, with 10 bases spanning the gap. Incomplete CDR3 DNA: TGTGCCAGCTTCGCGGCGTACCAAGAGACC. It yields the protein CASFAAYQET. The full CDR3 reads CASFAAYQETQYF.

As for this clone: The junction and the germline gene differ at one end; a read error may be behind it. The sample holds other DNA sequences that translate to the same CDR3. CDR3: CASSLDNSSGNTIYF. The sequenced CDR3 bases are TGTGCCAGCAGCTTGGACAACAGCTCTGGAAACACA. V is TRBV7-2 and J is TRBJ1-3; TRBD1 is a possible D gene (5 bases). The read ends 3 residues early relative to the CDR3; the germline J gene fills the gap. CDR1 is SGHTA, CDR2 FQGNSA, per germline. The CDR3 loop spans 15 amino acids.

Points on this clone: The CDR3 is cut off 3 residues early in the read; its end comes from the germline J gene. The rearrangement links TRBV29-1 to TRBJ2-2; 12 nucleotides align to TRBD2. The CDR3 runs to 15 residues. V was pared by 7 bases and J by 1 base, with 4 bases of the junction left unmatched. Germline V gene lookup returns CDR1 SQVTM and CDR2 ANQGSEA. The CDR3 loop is CSAKLAGGNTGELFF. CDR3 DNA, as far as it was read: TGCAGCGCTAAACTAGCGGGAGGGAACACCGGGGAG.

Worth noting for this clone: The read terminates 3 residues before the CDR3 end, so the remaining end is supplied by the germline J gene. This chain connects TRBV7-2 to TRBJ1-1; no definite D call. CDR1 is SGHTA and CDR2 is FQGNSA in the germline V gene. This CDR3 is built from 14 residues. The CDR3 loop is CASAGGGGRAIAFF. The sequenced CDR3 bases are TGTGCCAGCGCGGGAGGCGGCGGGAGGGCCATT. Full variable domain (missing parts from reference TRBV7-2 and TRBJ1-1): GAGVSQSPSNKVTEKGKDVELRCDPISGHTALYWYRQSLGQGLEFLIYFQGNSAPDKSGLPSDRFSAERTGGSVSTLTIQRTQQEDSAVYLCASAGGGGRAIAFFGQGTRLTVV.

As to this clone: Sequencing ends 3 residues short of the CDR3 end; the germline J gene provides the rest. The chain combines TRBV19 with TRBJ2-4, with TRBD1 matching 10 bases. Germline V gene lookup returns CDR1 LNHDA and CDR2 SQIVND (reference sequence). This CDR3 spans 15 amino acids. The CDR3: CASSLPGTGAYGQYF. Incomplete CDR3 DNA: TGTGCCAGTAGTTTACCCGGGACAGGGGCCTATGGT.

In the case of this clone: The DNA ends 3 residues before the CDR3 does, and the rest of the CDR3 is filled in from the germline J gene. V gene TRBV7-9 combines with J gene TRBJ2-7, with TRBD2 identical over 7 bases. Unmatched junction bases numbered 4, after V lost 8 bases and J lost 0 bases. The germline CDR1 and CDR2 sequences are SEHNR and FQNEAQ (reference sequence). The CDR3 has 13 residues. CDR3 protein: CASARGSSYEQYF. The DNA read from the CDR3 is TGTGCCAGCGCACGCGGGAGCTCCTACGAG. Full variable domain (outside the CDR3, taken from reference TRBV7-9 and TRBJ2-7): DTGVSQNPRHKITKRGQNVTFRCDPISEHNRLYWYRQTLGQGPEFLTYFQNEAQLEKSRLLSDRFSAERPKGSFSTLEIQRTEQGDSAMYLCASARGSSYEQYFGPGTRLTVT.

The CDR3 here is CASSPLAGGPEDTQYF. Incomplete CDR3 DNA: TGTGCCAGCTCACCTTTAGCGGGAGGGCCTGAAGATACG. The chain is built from TRBV18 and TRBJ2-3; 11 bases line up with TRBD2. The CDR3 end lies 3 residues beyond the end of the read and is filled in from the germline J gene. Germline V CDR1 and CDR2: KGHSH, LQKENI. This CDR3 has 16 residues. V shed 3 bases and J 5 bases; nucleotides not matched to a gene: 7.

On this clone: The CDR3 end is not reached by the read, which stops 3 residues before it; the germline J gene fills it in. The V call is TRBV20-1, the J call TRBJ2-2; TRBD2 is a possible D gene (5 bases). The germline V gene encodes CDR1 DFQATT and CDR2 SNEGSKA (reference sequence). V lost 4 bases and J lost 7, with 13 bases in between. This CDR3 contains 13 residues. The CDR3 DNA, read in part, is TGCAGTGCTATTTATGGGAGCGGCGGGGAG. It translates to CSAIYGSGGE. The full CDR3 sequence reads CSAIYGSGGELFF.

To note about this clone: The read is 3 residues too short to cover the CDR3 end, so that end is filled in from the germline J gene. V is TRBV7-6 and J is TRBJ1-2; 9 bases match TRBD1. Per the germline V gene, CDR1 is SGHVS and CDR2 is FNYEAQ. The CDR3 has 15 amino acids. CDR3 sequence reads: CASSLSTGGYNDYTF. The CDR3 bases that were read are TGTGCCAGCAGCTTATCGACAGGGGGATACAATGAC.

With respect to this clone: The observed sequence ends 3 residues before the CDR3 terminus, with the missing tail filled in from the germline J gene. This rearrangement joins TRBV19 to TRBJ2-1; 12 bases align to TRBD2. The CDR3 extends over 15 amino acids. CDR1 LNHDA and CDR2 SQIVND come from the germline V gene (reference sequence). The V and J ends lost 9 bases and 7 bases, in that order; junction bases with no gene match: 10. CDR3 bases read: TGTGCCAGCGGGACTAGCGGGCCCTGGTTGAATGAG. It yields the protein CASGTSGPWLNE. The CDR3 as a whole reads CASGTSGPWLNEQFF.

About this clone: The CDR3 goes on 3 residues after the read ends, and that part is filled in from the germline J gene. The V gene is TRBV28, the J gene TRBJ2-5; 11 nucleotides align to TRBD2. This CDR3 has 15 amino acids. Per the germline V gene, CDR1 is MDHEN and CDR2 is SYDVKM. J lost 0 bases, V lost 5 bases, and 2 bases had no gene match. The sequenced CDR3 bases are TGTGCCAGCAGTCCTAGCGGGGGGTACCAAGAGACC. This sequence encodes CASSPSGGYQET. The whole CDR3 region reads CASSPSGGYQETQYF.

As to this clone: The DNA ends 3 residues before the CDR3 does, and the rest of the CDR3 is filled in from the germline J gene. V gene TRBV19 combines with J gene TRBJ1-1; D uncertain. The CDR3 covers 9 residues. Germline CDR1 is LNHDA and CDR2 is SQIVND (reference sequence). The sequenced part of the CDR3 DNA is TGTGCCACCCTCGAGGGA. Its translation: CATLEG. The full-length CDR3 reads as CATLEGAFF.

The DNA read from the CDR3 is TGTGCCAGCAGCTTGGACAGGGAGGACTATGGC. This gives the protein CASSLDREDYG. The entire CDR3 is CASSLDREDYGYTF. This chain joins TRBV5-4 and TRBJ1-2; tentative D call: TRBD1 (6 bases). The read terminates 3 residues ahead of where the CDR3 ends, so the germline J gene completes it. V lost 0 bases and J 3 bases, leaving 9 bases between the germline ends. This CDR3 comprises 14 residues. The germline V gene has CDR1 SGHNT and CDR2 YYREEE (reference sequence).

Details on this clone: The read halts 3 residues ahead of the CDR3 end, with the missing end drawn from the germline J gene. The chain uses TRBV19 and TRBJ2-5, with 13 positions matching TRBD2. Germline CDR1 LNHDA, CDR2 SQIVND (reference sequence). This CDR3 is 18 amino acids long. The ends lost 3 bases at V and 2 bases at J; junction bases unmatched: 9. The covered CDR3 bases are TGTGCCAGTAGTATGTTTGGACTAGCGGGAGTTTATCAAGAGACC. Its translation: CASSMFGLAGVYQET. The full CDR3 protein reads CASSMFGLAGVYQETQYF.

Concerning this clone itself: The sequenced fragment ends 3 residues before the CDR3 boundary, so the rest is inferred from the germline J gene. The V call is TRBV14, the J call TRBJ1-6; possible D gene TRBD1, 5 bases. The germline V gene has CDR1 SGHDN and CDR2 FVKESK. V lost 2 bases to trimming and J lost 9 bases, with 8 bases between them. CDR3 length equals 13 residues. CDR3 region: CASSQNQGSPLHF. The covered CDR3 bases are TGTGCCAGCAGCCAAAACCAGGGTTCACCC. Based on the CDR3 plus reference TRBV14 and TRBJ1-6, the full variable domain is EAGVTQFPSHSVIEKGQTVTLRCDPISGHDNLYWYRRVMGKEIKFLLHFVKESKQDESGMPNNRFLAERTGGTYSTLKVQPAELEDSGVYFCASSQNQGSPLHFGNGTRLTVT.

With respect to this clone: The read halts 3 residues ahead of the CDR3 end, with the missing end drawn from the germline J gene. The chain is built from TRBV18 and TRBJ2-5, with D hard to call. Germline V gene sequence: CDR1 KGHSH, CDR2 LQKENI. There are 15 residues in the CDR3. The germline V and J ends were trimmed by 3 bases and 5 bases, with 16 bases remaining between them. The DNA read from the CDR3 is TGTGCCAGCTCACCCCAAGGCCCGCCAAGGGAGACC. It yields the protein CASSPQGPPRET. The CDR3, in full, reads CASSPQGPPRETQYF.

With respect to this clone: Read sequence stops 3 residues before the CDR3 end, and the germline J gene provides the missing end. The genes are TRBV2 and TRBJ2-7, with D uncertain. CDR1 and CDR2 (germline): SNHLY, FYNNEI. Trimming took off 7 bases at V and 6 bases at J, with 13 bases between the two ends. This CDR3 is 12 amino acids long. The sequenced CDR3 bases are TGTGCCAGCAAGTTTGAGGTCTCCGAG. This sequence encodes CASKFEVSE. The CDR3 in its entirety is CASKFEVSEQYF.

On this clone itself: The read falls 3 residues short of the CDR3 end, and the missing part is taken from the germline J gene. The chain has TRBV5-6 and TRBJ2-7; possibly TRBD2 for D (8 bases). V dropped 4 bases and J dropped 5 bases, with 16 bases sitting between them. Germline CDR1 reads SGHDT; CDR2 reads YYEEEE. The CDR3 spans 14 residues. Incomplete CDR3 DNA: TGTGCCAGCAGCCCGGGAGGGGGCAGGAACGAG. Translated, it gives CASSPGGGRNE. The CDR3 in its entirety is CASSPGGGRNEQYF.

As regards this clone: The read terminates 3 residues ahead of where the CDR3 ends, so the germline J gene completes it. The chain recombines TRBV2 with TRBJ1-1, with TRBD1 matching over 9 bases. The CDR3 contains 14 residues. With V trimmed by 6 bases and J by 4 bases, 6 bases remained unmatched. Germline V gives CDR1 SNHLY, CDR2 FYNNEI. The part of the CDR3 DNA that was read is TGTGCCAGCAGCCATGACAGGGGGGTCACTGAA. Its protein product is CASSHDRGVTE. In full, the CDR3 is CASSHDRGVTEAFF. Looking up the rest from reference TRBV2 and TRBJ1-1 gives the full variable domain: EPEVTQTPSHQVTQMGQEVILRCVPISNHLYFYWYRQILGQKVEFLVSFYNNEISEKSEIFDDQFSVERPDGSNFTLKIRSTKLEDSAMYFCASSHDRGVTEAFFGQGTRLTVV.

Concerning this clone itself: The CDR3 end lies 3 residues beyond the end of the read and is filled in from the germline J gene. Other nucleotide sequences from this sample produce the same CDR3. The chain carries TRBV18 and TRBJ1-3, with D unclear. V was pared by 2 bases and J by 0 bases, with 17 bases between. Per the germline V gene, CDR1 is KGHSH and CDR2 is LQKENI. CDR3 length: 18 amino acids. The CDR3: CASSPFGVTDSSGNTIYF. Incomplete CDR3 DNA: TGTGCCAGCTCACCATTTGGAGTAACCGACTCCTCTGGAAACACC.

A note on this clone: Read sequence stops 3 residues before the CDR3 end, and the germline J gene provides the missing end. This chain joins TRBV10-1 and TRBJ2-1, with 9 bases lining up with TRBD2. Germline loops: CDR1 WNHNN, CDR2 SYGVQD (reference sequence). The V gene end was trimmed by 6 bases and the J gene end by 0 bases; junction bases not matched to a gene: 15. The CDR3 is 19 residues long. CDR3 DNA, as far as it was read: TGCGCCAGCAGCGGGATGAGGGCGGGAGGGAAAGACTCCTACAATGAG. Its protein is CASSGMRAGGKDSYNE. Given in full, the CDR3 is CASSGMRAGGKDSYNEQFF.

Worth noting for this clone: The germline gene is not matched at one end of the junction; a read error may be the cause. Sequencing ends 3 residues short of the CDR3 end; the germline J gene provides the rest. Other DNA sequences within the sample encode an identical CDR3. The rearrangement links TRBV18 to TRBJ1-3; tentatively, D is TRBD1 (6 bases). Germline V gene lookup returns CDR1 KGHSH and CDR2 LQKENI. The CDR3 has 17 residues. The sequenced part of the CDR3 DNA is TGTGCCAGCTCACCACCGGGGGGGCACAGGGCTGGAAACACG. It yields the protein CASSPPGGHRAGNT. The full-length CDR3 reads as CASSPPGGHRAGNTIYF.

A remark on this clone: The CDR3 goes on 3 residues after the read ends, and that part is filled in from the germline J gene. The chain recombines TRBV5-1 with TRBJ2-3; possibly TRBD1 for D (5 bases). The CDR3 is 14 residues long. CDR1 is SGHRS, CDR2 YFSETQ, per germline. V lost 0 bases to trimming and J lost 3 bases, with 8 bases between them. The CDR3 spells CASSLAAGTDTQYF. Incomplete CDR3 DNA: TGCGCCAGCAGCTTGGCGGCAGGGACAGATACG. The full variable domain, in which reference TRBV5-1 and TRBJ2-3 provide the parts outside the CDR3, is KAGVTQTPRYLIKTRGQQVTLSCSPISGHRSVSWYQQTPGQGLQFLFEYFSETQRNKGNFPGRFSGRQFSNSRSEMNVSTLELGDSALYLCASSLAAGTDTQYFGPGTRLTVL.

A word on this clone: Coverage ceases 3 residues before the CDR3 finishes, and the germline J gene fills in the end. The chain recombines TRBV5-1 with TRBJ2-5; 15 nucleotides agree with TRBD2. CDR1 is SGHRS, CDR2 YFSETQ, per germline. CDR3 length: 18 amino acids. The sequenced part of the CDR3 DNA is TGCGCCAGCAGCATAACGGGACTAGCGGGAGGACGCACAGATACC. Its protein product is CASSITGLAGGRTDT. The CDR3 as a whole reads CASSITGLAGGRTDTQYF.

The CDR3 protein is CASSLAVASRYNEQFF. The DNA read from the CDR3 is TGTGCCAGCAGTTTAGCGGTGGCTAGCAGGTACAATGAG. The chain recombines TRBV12-3 or TRBV12-4 with TRBJ2-1, with D tentatively TRBD2 (5 bases). The read terminates 3 residues before the CDR3 end, so the remaining end is supplied by the germline J gene. This CDR3 is 16 amino acids long. V dropped 0 bases and J dropped 4 bases, with 13 bases sitting between them.

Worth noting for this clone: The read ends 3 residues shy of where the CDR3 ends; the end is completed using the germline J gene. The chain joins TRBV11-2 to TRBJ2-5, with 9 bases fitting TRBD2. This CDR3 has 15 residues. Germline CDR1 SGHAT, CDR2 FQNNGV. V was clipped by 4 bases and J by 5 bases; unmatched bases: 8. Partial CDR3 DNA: TGTGCCAGCAGCTACCCGGGACTAGCTGGGGAGACC. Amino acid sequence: CASSYPGLAGET. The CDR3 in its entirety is CASSYPGLAGETQYF.